The table lists the clone carrying this TCR beta chain with a few counts. This record belongs to a study of early T cells in non-severe SARS-CoV-2 infection. One entry per CDR3 protein, called by TCRdb with MiXCR from the 5' RACE reads. Of about 55,000 distinct CDR3 sequences in the sample, less than 9.5% are singletons; the top ten hold 3.5% to 4.5%. Germline assignment: CDR1 LGHDT and CDR2 YNNKEL (reference sequence). CDR3 length: 18 amino acids. The J segment lost 5 bases and the V segment lost 4 bases, leaving 20 bases of the junction unmatched. The chain recombines TRBV3-1 with TRBJ2-7; TRBD1 matches at 7 bases. This TCR came from an adult who was a healthcare worker with PCR-confirmed SARS-CoV-2 infection or an uninfected control (not recorded which). Sample: whole blood. The CDR3 region is CASSRGKDRPLGIHEQYF. As DNA, the CDR3 is TGTGCCAGCAGCCGGGGCAAGGACAGGCCTCTGGGAATACACGAGCAGTACTTC.